The clone carrying this T cell receptor beta chain was counted at least ten times. Its antigen remains unidentified. Through Arm-PCR of CDR3 regions and iRepertoire HTBI primers, TCR beta libraries were built. TCRdb ran MiXCR on the multiplex PCR reads and lists one entry per CDR3 protein. The table has some 340,000 distinct CDR3 sequences, around 11% seen once. The V gene lost 10 bases and the J gene lost 4 bases, with 11 bases spanning the gap. Germline V CDR1 and CDR2: MNHEY, SMNVEV (reference sequence). The CDR3 runs 11 residues. This specimen belongs to a study of regulatory T cells in long-lasting Graves disease. General study points: There were preferences for TRBV28, TRBJ1-2 and TRBJ2-5 in persistent disease. Only peripheral blood was studied, not thyroid tissue.

Time point here: newly diagnosed GD, antithyroid drugs for less than 3 months. The TCR library was prepared using RNA isolated from PBMCs. This sample was also put to use in a study of T cells in Graves' hyperthyroidism and ophthalmopathy. Per that paper: The model forecast ophthalmopathy, anticipating it by a median approximately 6.1 months before onset.

The source is a woman between 18 and 30 years old with Graves disease. The rearrangement joins TRBV27 to TRBJ2-7; D is uncertain. The sample consisted of peripheral blood mononuclear cells (PBMCs), taken at new diagnosis, from a patient treated with antithyroid drugs. In DNA form, the CDR3 reads TGTGCCAACCTGCCTTTTTACGAGCAGTACTTC. Encoded protein: CANLPFYEQYF.